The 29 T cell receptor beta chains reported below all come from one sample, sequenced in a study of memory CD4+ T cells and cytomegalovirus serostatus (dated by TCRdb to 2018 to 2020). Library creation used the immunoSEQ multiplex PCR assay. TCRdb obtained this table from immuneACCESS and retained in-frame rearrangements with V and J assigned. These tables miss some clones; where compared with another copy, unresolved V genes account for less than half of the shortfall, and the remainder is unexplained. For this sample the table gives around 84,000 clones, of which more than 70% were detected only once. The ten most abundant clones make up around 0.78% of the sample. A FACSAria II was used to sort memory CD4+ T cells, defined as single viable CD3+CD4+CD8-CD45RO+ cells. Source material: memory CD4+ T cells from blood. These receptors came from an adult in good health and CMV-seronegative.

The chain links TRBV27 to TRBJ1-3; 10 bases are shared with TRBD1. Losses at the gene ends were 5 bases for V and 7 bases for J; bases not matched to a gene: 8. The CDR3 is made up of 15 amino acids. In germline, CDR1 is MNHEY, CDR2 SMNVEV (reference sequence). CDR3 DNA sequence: TGTGCCAGCAGTACCGACCCGGGACAGGGGAACACCATATATTTT. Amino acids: CASSTDPGQGNTIYF.

CDR3 amino acids: CASSFRGQYNSPLHF. In nucleotides, the CDR3 is TGTGCCAGCAGCTTTCGGGGACAATATAATTCACCCCTCCACTTT. The genes are TRBV5-6 and TRBJ1-6, with D possibly being TRBD1 (6 bases). Trimming cost V 2 bases and J 4 bases, with 10 bases left between them. The CDR3 contains 15 residues. Germline assignment: CDR1 SGHDT and CDR2 YYEEEE.

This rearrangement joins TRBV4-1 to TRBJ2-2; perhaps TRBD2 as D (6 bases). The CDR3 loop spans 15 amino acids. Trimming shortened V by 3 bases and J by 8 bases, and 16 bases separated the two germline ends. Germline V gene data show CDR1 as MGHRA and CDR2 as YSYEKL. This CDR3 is CASSHVPSEQGELFF. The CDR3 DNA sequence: TGCGCCAGCAGCCACGTCCCTAGCGAACAAGGGGAGCTGTTTTTT.

CDR3 sequence reads: CASSPPPGTEAFF. CDR3 sequence (DNA): TGTGCCAGCTCACCACCTCCAGGGACTGAAGCTTTCTTT. The chain recombines TRBV18 with TRBJ1-1; weak D call: TRBD1 (5 bases). There are 13 residues in the CDR3. Per germline, CDR1 KGHSH and CDR2 LQKENI. V dropped 0 bases and J dropped 5 bases, with 7 bases sitting between them.

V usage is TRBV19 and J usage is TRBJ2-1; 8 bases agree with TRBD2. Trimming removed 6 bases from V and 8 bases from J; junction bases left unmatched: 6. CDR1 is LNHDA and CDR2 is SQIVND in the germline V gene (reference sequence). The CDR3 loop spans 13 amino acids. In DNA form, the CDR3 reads TGTGCCAGTAGGCGACTAGCGAAGCATGAGCAGTTCTTC. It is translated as CASRRLAKHEQFF. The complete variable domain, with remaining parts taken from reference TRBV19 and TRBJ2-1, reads DGGITQSPKYLFRKEGQNVTLSCEQNLNHDAMYWYRQDPGQGLRLIYYSQIVNDFQKGDIAEGYSVSREKKESFPLTVTSAQKNPTAFYLCASRRLAKHEQFFGPGTRLTVL.

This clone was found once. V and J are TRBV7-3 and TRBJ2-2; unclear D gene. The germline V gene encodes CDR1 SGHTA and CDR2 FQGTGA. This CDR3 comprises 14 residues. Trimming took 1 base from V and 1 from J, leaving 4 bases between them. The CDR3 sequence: CASSLNRNTGELFF. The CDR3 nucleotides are TGTGCCAGCAGCTTAAACAGGAACACCGGGGAGCTGTTTTTT.

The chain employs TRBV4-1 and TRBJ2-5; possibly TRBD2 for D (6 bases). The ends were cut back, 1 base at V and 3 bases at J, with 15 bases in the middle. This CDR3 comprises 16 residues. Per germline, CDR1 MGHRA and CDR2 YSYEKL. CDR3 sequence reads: CASSQGAGTGEETQYF. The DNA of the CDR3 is TGCGCCAGCAGCCAAGGGGCAGGGACGGGGGAAGAGACCCAGTACTTC.

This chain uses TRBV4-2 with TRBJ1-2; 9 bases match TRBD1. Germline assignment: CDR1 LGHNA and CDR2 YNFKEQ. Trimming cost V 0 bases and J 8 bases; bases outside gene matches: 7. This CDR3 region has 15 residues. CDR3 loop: CASSQEVDRGFGYTF. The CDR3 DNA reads TGTGCCAGCAGCCAAGAGGTCGACAGGGGGTTCGGCTACACCTTC.

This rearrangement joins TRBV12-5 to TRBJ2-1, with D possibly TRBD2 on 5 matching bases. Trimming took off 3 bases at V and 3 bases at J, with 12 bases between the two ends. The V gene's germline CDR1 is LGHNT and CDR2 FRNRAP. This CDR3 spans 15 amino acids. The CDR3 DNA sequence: TGTGCTAGTGGTTTCGGGAAAGGTAACTACAATGAGCAGTTCTTC. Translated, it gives CASGFGKGNYNEQFF.

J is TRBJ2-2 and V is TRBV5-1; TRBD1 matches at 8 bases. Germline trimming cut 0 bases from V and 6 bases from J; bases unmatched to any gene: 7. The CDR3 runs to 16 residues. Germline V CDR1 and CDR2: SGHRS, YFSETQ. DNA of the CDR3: TGCGCCAGCAGCTTGGTTCGGACAGGGATCTCCGGGGAGCTGTTTTTT. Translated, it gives CASSLVRTGISGELFF.

The CDR3 is CASSLQNTGELFF. The CDR3 DNA sequence: TGTGCCAGCAGCCTCCAAAACACCGGGGAGCTGTTTTTT. This chain connects TRBV11-2 to TRBJ2-2; no firm D call. CDR1 and CDR2 from the germline V gene are SGHAT and FQNNGV. Trimming removed 5 bases from V and 2 bases from J, with 6 bases in between. The CDR3 runs to 13 residues.

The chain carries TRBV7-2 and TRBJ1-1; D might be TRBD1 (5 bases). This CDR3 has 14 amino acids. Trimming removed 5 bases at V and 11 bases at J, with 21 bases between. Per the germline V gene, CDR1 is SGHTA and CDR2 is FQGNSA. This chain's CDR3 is CASSRGVGGERAFF. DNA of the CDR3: TGTGCCAGCAGCCGAGGGGTCGGAGGCGAGAGGGCTTTCTTT.

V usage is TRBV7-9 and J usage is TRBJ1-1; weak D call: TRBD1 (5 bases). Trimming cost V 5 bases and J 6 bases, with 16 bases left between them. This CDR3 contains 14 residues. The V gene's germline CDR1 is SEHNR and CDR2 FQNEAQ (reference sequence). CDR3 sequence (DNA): TGTGCCAGCAGCGTCAGGACATTTGGAGCTGAAGCTTTCTTT. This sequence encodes CASSVRTFGAEAFF.

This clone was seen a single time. DNA for the CDR3: TGTGCCAGCACACGGCGGGGGGGCGTACGGGAGACCCAGTACTTC. It translates to CASTRRGGVRETQYF. This chain uses TRBV2 with TRBJ2-5; 9 bases are shared with TRBD2. V dropped 7 bases and J dropped 5; count of bases not matched to a gene: 11. This CDR3 region has 15 residues. Germline CDR1 SNHLY, CDR2 FYNNEI.

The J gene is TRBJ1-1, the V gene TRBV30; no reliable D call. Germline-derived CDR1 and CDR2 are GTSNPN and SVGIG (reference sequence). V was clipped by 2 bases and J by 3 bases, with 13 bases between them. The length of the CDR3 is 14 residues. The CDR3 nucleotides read TGTGCCTGGAGTATCGCCGAATGGGACACTGAAGCTTTCTTT. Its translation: CAWSIAEWDTEAFF.

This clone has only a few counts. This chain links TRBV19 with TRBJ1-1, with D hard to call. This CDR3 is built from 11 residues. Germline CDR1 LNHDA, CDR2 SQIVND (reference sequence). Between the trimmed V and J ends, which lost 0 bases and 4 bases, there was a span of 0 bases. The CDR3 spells CASSIDTEAFF. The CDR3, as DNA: TGTGCCAGTAGTATAGACACTGAAGCTTTCTTT.

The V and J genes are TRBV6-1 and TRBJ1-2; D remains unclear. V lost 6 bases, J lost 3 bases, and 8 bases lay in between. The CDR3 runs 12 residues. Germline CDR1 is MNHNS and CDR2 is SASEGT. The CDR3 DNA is TGTGCCAGCAGCCCGTCAGACTATGGCTACACCTTC. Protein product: CASSPSDYGYTF.

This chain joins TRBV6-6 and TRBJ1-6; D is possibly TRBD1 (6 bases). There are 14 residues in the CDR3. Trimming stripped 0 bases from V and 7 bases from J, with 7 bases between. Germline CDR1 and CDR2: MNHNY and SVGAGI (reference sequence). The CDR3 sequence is CASSYSQGNSPLHF. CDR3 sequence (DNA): TGTGCCAGCAGTTACTCACAGGGCAATTCACCCCTCCACTTT.

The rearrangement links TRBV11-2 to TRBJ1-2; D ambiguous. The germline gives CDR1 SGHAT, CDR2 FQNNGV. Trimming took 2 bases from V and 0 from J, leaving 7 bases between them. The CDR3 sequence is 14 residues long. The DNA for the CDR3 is TGTGCCAGCAGCTTAAACAGAGCTAACTATGGCTACACCTTC. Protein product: CASSLNRANYGYTF.

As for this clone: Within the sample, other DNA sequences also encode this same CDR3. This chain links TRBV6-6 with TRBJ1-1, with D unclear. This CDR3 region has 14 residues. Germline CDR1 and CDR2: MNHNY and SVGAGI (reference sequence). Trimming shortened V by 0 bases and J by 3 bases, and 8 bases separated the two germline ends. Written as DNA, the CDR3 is TGTGCCAGCAGTTACTCCGCCGGGGACACTGAAGCTTTCTTT. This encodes CASSYSAGDTEAFF.

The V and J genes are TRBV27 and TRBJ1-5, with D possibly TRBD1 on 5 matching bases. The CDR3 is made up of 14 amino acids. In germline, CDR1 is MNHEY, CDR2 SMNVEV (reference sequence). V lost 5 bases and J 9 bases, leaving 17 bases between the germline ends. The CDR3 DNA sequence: TGTGCCAGCAGTAGTGGGGCCCTGGTTCGGCCCCAGCATTTT. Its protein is CASSSGALVRPQHF.

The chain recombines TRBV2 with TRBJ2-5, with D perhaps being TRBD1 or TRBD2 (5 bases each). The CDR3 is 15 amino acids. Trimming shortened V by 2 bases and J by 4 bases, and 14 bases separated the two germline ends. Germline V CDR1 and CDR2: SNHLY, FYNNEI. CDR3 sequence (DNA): TGTGCCAGCAGTGAATTTGGGGGTGAGGGAGAGACCCAGTACTTC. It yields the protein CASSEFGGEGETQYF.

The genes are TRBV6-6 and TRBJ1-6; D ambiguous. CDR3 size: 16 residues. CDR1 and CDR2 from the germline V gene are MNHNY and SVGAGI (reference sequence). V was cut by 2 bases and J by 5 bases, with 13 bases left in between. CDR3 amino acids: CASSYDGETHNSPLHF. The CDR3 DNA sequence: TGTGCCAGCAGTTACGACGGGGAAACCCATAATTCACCCCTCCACTTT.

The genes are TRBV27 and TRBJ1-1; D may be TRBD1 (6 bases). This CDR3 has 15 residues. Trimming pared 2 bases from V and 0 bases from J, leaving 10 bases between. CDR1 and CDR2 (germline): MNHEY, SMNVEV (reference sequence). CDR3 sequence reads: CASSLGGGMNTEAFF. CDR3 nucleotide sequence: TGTGCCAGCAGTTTAGGGGGCGGCATGAACACTGAAGCTTTCTTT.

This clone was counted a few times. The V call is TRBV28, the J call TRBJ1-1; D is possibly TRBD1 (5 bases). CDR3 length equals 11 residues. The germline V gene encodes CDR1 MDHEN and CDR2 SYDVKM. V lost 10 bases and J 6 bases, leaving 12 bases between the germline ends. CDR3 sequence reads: CATRRGAEAFF. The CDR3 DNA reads TGTGCCACCCGACGGGGGGCTGAAGCTTTCTTT.

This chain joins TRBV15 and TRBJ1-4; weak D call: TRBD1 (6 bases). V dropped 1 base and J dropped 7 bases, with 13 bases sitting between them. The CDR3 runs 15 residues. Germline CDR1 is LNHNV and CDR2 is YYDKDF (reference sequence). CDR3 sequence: CATSRGGGGGEKLFF. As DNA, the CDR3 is TGTGCCACCAGCAGAGGGGGGGGCGGCGGTGAAAAACTGTTTTTT.

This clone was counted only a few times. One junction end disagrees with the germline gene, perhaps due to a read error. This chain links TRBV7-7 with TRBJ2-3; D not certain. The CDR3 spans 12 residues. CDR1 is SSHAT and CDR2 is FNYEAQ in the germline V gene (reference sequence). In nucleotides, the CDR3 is TGTGCTAGCAGCGACGACACAGATACGCAGTATTTT. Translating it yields CASSDDTDTQYF.

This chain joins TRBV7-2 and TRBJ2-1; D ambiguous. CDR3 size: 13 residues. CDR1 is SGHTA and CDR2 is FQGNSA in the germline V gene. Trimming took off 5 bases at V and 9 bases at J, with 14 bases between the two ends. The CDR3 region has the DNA TGTGCCAGCAGCCTAGAGCGCGGCCTTGAGCAGTTCTTC. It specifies CASSLERGLEQFF. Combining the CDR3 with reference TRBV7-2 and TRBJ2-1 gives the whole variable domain GAGVSQSPSNKVTEKGKDVELRCDPISGHTALYWYRQSLGQGLEFLIYFQGNSAPDKSGLPSDRFSAERTGGSVSTLTIQRTQQEDSAVYLCASSLERGLEQFFGPGTRLTVL.

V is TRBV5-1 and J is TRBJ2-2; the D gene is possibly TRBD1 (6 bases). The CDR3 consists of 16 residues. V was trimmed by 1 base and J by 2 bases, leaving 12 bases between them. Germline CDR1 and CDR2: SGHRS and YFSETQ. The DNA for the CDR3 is TGCGCCAGCAGCTTGTCGCCGGACAGAAACACCGGGGAGCTGTTTTTT. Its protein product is CASSLSPDRNTGELFF.